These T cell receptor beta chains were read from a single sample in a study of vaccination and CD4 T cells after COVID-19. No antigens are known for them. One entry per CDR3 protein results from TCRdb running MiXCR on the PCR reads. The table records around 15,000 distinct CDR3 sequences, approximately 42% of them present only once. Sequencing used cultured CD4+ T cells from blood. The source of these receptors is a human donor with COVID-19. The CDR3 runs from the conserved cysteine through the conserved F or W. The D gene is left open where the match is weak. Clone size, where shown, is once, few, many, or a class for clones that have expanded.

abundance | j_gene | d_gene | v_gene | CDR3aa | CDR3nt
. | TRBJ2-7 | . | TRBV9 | CASSPRPSASPYEQYF | TGTGCCAGCAGCCCCCGACCTTCCGCTAGCCCCTACGAGCAGTACTTC
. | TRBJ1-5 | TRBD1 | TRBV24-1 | CATRDRKLVRNQPQHF | TGTGCCACCCGGGACAGGAAATTGGTCCGCAATCAGCCCCAGCATTTT
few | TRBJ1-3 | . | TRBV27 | CASSSQGSGNTIYF | TGTGCCAGCAGTTCCCAGGGTAGTGGAAACACCATATATTTT
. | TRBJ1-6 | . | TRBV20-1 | CSAGEQGGNSPLHF | TGCAGTGCTGGAGAACAGGGAGGTAATTCACCCCTCCACTTT
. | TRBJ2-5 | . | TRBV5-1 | CASTSALGYQETQYF | TGCGCCAGCACTAGTGCCCTGGGTTACCAAGAGACCCAGTACTTC
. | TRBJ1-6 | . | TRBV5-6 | CASSVHQGGVYNSPLHF | TGTGCCAGCAGCGTGCACCAAGGGGGTGTCTATAATTCACCCCTCCACTTT
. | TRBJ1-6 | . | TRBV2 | CASSEPPGRGWNSPLHF | TGTGCCAGCAGTGAACCGCCGGGACGGGGATGGAATTCACCCCTCCACTTT
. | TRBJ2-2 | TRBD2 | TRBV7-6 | CASSLAEGLAVNTGELFF | TGTGCCAGCAGCTTAGCTGAGGGACTAGCGGTGAACACCGGGGAGCTGTTTTTT
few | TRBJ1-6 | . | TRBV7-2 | CASSPGVGFNSPLHF | TGTGCCAGCAGCCCGGGAGTAGGGTTTAATTCACCCCTCCACTTT
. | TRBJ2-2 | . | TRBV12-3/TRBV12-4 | CASSLNTGELFF | TGTGCCAGCAGTTTAAACACCGGGGAGCTGTTTTTT
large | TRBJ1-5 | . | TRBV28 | CASSFAQGRKPQHF | TGTGCCAGCAGTTTCGCGCAGGGGAGGAAGCCCCAGCATTTT
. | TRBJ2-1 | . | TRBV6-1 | CASSETGWNEQFF | TGTGCCAGCAGTGAAACTGGGTGGAATGAGCAGTTCTTC
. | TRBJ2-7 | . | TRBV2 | CASSPFAAGGYEQYF | TGTGCCAGCAGTCCTTTCGCAGCCGGTGGGTACGAGCAGTACTTC
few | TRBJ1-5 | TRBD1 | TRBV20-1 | CSARTWTGENQPQHF | TGCAGTGCTAGAACCTGGACAGGAGAAAATCAGCCCCAGCATTTT
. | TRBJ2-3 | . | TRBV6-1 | CASSEGWGARTDTQYF | TGTGCCAGCAGTGAAGGTTGGGGGGCGCGGACAGATACGCAGTATTTT
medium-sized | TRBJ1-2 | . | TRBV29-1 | CSVDPGRVNYGYTF | TGCAGCGTTGACCCCGGGCGCGTTAACTATGGCTACACCTTC
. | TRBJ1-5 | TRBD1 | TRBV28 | CASRQTGSGNQPQHF | TGTGCCAGCAGACAGACAGGGAGTGGCAATCAGCCCCAGCATTTT
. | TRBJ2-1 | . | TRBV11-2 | CASSLGGTLSYNEQFF | TGTGCCAGCAGCTTAGGGGGGACGCTATCCTACAATGAGCAGTTCTTC
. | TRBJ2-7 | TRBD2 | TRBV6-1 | CASREDSGGTAYEQYF | TGTGCCAGCAGGGAGGACAGCGGGGGGACAGCCTACGAGCAGTACTTC
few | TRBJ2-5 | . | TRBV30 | CAWVGVAAQETQYF | TGTGCCTGGGTGGGGGTGGCGGCACAAGAGACCCAGTACTTC
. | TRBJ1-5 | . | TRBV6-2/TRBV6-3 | CASSDTGLPGQPQHF | TGTGCCAGCAGCGACACAGGGCTACCGGGTCAGCCCCAGCATTTT
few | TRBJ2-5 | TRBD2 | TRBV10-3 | CAIRTGGPGETQYF | TGTGCCATCAGAACGGGGGGGCCGGGGGAGACCCAGTACTTC
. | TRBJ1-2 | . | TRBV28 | CATSFLTGYTF | TGTGCCACCTCGTTTCTAACTGGCTACACCTTC
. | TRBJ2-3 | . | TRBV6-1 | CAVRTLTATGTQYF | TGTGCCGTCAGGACACTGACGGCTACGGGTACGCAGTATTTT
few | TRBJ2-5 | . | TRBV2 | CASSESRGEQETQYF | TGTGCCAGCAGTGAGAGCCGCGGGGAACAAGAGACCCAGTACTTC
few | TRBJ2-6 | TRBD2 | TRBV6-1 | CAIGGGFGAGANVLTF | TGTGCCATCGGGGGGGGGTTCGGTGCTGGGGCCAACGTCCTGACTTTC
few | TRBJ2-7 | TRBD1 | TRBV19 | CASSIAHSNVGGRYEQYF | TGTGCCAGTAGTATAGCCCATAGCAACGTAGGGGGCCGTTACGAGCAGTACTTC
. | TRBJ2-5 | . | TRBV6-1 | CATSAREGLGQETQYF | TGTGCCACCTCAGCACGGGAAGGATTGGGGCAAGAGACCCAGTACTTC
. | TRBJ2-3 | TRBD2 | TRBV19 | CASSMSSGSTDTQYF | TGTGCCAGTAGTATGTCTAGCGGGAGCACAGATACGCAGTATTTT
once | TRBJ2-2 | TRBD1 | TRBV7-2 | CASSLRQGPDTGELFF | TGTGCCAGCAGCTTACGACAGGGCCCCGACACCGGGGAGCTGTTTTTT
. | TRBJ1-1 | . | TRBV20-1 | CSARDGRGNTEAFF | TGCAGTGCTAGAGATGGAAGGGGGAACACTGAAGCTTTCTTT
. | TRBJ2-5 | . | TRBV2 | CASSVIRSVQETQYF | TGTGCCAGCAGTGTGATACGGAGTGTCCAAGAGACCCAGTACTTC
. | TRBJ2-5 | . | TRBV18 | CATSPGNRQETQYF | TGTGCCACCTCACCTGGAAACAGACAAGAGACCCAGTACTTC
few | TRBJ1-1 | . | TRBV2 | CASSAGRDTEAFF | TGTGCCAGCAGTGCAGGGAGAGACACTGAAGCTTTCTTT
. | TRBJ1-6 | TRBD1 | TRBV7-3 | CASSQGQGGNSPLHF | TGTGCCAGCAGCCAAGGACAGGGAGGAAATTCACCCCTCCACTTT
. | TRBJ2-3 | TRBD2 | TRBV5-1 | CASAAGGRSTDTQYF | TGCGCCAGCGCAGCGGGGGGGCGTTCCACAGATACGCAGTATTTT
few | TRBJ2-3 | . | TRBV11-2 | CASSLIPSGSTDTQYF | TGTGCCAGCAGCTTAATCCCCAGCGGTAGCACAGATACGCAGTATTTT
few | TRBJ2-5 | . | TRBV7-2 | CASSYLGVGPETQYF | TGTGCCAGCAGCTACCTGGGGGTGGGGCCAGAGACCCAGTACTTC